This is a list of T cell receptor beta chains from one sample in a study of T cell responses to AZD1222 COVID-19 vaccine. Repertoires were generated with immunoSEQ multiplex PCR, while TCRdb's copy carries only in-frame clones and drops some. This table holds 68,000 or so clones, around four fifths found once. Source: peripheral blood, taken on day 0 of AZD1222 vaccination. These TCRs come from an adult in good health. The conserved cysteine and the conserved F or W are not part of the CDR3 here.

V	J	CDR3
TRBV28	TRBJ1-5	ASGATSVRPQH
TRBV7-9	TRBJ2-2	ASSLSTVTGELF
TRBV19	TRBJ2-3	ASRFAGRTDTQY
TRBV3-1/TRBV3-2	TRBJ2-5	ASSQAPAGGRETQY
TRBV25-1	TRBJ1-2	ASSESRDDYT
TRBV7-9	TRBJ2-5	ASSFGGQETQY
TRBV3-1/TRBV3-2	TRBJ2-7	ASSQVPYEQY
TRBV6-5	TRBJ1-1	ASAQQRMNTEAF
TRBV27	TRBJ2-1	ASSLGGIYNEQF
TRBV7-9	TRBJ2-5	ASSFRGEETQY
TRBV11-3	TRBJ2-2	ASSSGVTGVFRELF
TRBV7-2	TRBJ2-5	ASSERLQETQY
TRBV19	TRBJ2-1	ASQDKSSYNEQF
TRBV4-1	TRBJ1-6	ASSDGSYNSPLH
TRBV7-9	TRBJ1-1	ASSPVTVAGTEAF
TRBV5-4	TRBJ2-3	ASSPGGGTDTQY
TRBV3-1/TRBV3-2	TRBJ2-5	ASSPRTNGQTQY
TRBV3-1/TRBV3-2	TRBJ1-3	ATNSGGNTIY
TRBV9	TRBJ1-2	ASSVDDGRAGRGYT
TRBV5-4	TRBJ1-5	ASSLGLGQPQH
TRBV5-8	TRBJ2-7	ASSFYEQY
TRBV23-1	TRBJ1-6	ASSHFPSPDRRSPLH
TRBV7-8	TRBJ1-4	ASSLYAQGDEKLF
TRBV30	TRBJ1-5	AWTTGLNQPQH
TRBV10-3	TRBJ1-5	AISVAGQNSNQPQH
TRBV7-2	TRBJ1-4	ASSPRNEKLF
TRBV6-5	TRBJ2-1	ASSYSSGGMYNEQF
TRBV28	TRBJ1-5	ASIRASNQPQH
TRBV23-1	TRBJ1-4	ASSQSGTATNEKLF
TRBV6-1	TRBJ1-6	ASSELGVGSPLH
TRBV6-1	TRBJ2-7	ASSELGLEGYEQY
TRBV2	TRBJ1-1	ASRRRIENTEAF
TRBV10-3	TRBJ1-3	AISESGTGGGYGNTIY
TRBV11-2	TRBJ1-1	ASSSRVTEAF
TRBV3-1/TRBV3-2	TRBJ1-1	ASSLTGGNTEAF
TRBV4-1	TRBJ1-4	ASSHPRQSTNEKLF
TRBV12-3/TRBV12-4	TRBJ1-2	ASSVWGTGGYT
TRBV6-5	TRBJ2-1	ASSILAGEYNEQF
TRBV7-9	TRBJ2-7	ASSLGLGGGSYEQY
TRBV5-4	TRBJ2-6	ASSRAQGAGANVLT
TRBV12-3/TRBV12-4	TRBJ1-1	ASSPSHTEAF
TRBV27	TRBJ2-7	ASSLSTEQY
TRBV7-6	TRBJ2-2	ASSFESRGSPTNWNTGELF
TRBV18	TRBJ2-1	ASSQLDNEQF
TRBV28	TRBJ2-7	ASSIAGQTRGKQY
TRBV11-2	TRBJ1-1	ASSLDPLGRAF
TRBV6-2/TRBV6-3	TRBJ1-6	ASSYGTGFGAPLH
TRBV6-2/TRBV6-3	TRBJ2-5	ASSYSIAGEETQY
TRBV5-8	TRBJ1-5	ASSSPSGAFRPQH
TRBV9	TRBJ1-6	ASSEDRINSPLH